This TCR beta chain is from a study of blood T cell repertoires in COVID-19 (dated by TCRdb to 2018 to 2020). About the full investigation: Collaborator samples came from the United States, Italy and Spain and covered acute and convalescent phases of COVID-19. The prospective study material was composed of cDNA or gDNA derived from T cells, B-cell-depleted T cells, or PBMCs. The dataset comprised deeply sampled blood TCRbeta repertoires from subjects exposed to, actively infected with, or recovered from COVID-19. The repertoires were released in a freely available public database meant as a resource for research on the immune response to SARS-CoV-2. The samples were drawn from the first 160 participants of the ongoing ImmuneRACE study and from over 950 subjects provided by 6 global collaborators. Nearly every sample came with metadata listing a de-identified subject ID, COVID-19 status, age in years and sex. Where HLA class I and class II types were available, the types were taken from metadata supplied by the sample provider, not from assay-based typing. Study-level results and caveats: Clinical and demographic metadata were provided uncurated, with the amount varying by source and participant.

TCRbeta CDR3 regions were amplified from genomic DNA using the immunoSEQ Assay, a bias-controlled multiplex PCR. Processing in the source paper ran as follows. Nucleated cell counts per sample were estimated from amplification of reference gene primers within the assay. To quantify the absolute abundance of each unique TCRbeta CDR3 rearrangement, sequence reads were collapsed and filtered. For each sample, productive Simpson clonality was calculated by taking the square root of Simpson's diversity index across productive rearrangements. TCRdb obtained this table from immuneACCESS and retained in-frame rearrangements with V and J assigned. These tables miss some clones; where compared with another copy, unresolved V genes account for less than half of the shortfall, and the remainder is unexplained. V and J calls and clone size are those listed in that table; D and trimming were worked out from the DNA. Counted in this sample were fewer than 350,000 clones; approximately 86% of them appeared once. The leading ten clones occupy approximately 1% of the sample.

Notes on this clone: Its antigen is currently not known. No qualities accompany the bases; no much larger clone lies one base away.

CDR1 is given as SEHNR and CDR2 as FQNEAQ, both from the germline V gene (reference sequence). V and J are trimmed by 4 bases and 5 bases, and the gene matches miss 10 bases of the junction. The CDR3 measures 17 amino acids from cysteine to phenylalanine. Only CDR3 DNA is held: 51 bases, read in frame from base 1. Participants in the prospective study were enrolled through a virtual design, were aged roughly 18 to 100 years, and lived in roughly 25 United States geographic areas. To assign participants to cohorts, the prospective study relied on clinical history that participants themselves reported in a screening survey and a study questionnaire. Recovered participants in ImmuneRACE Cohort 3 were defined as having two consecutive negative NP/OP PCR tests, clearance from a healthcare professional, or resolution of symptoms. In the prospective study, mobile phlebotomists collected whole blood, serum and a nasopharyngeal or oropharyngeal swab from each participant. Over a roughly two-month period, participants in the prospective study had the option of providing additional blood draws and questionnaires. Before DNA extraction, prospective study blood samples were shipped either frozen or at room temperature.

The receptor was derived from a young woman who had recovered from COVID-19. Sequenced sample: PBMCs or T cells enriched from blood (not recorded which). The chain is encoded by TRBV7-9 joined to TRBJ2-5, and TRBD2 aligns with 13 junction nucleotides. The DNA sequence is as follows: TGTGCCAGCAGCTCTTTCCGACTAGCGGGGGGATTGGAGACCCAGTACTTC. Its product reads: CASSSFRLAGGLETQYF. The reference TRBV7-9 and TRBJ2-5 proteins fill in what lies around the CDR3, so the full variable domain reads DTGVSQNPRHKITKRGQNVTFRCDPISEHNRLYWYRQTLGQGPEFLTYFQNEAQLEKSRLLSDRFSAERPKGSFSTLEIQRTEQGDSAMYLCASSSFRLAGGLETQYFGPGTRLLVL.